This TCR beta chain was sequenced for a study of patients and donors after allogeneic stem cell transplantation. This clonotype has a handful of counts. One entry per CDR3 protein, called by TCRdb with MiXCR from the RT-PCR reads. The table lists 150,000 to 200,000 distinct CDR3 sequences, 30% of them singletons. Between the trimmed V and J ends, which lost 6 bases and 0 bases, there was a span of 21 bases. CDR1 and CDR2 (germline): DFQATT, SNEGSKA (reference sequence). The CDR3 covers 17 residues. The sample was blood, either unsorted or a sorted T cell fraction (not recorded which). The sequence was obtained from a human donor who was either an allogeneic HSCT recipient or a stem cell or donor lymphocyte infusion donor (not recorded which). It is not recorded whose cells these are; they may come from a transplant donor. This chain uses TRBV20-1 with TRBJ1-3, with D perhaps matching TRBD1 (5 bases). This CDR3 reads CSAINPGTPSSGNTIYF. CDR3 bases: TGCAGTGCCATTAACCCCGGGACCCCTAGCTCTGGAAACACCATATATTTT.